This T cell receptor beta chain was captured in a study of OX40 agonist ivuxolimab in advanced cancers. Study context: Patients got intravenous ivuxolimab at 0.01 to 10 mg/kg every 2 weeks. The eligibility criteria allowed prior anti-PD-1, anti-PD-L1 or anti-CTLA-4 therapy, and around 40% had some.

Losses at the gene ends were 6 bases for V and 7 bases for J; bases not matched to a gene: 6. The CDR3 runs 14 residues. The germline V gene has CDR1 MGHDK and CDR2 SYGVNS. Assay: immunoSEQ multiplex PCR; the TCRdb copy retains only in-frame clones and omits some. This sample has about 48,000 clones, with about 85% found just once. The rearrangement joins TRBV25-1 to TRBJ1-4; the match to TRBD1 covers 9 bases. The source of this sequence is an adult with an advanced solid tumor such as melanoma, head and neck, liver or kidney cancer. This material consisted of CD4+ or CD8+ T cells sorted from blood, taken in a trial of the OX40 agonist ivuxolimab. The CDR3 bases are TGTGCCAGCAGCCCGGGACAGGGCGGTGAAAAACTGTTTTTT. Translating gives CASSPGQGGEKLFF. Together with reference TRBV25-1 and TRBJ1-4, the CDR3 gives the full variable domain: EADIYQTPRYLVIGTGKKITLECSQTMGHDKMYWYQQDPGMELHLIHYSYGVNSTEKGDLSSESTVSRIRTEHFPLTLESARPSHTSQYLCASSPGQGGEKLFFGSGTQLSVL.